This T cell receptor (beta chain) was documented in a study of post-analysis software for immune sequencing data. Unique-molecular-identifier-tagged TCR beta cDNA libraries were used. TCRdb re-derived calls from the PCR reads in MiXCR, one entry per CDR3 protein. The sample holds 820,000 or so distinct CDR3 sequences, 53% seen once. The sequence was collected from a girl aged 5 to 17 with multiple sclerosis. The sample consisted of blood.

CDR3: CSARDGAGGRTPGGYTF. The CDR3 DNA follows: TGCAGTGCTAGAGATGGGGCAGGGGGAAGAACGCCTGGTGGCTACACCTTC. The V and J genes are TRBV20-1 and TRBJ1-2; TRBD1 aligns across 7 bases. The CDR3 length is 17 residues. Per the germline V gene, CDR1 is DFQATT and CDR2 is SNEGSKA (reference sequence). J gave up 7 bases and V 0 bases, and 17 bases lay outside the gene matches.